The 26 T cell receptor beta chains listed next were all sequenced from one sample in a study of regulatory T cells in long-lasting Graves disease. Time point: persistent/refractory GD, antithyroid drugs over 5 years with positive TRAb. Making the TCR library involved RNA that had been extracted from PBMCs. CDR3-region Arm-PCR and iRepertoire HTBI primers produced the TCR beta libraries. TCRdb re-derived calls from the multiplex PCR reads in MiXCR, one entry per CDR3 protein. The data contain about 310,000 distinct CDR3 sequences, 20% to 25% of them singletons. The material was peripheral blood mononuclear cells (PBMCs), obtained when the disease was refractory, from a patient treated with antithyroid drugs. The origin of the receptors is a female donor with Graves disease.

In its sample, this clonotype was seen a few times. The chain carries TRBV29-1 and TRBJ1-2; D gene unclear. The length of the CDR3 is 12 residues. The V end was cut by 1 base, the J end by 8 bases, with 11 bases between. Germline loops: CDR1 SQVTM, CDR2 ANQGSEA. The CDR3 spells CSVEGTGAGYTF. Here the CDR3 DNA reads TGCAGCGTTGAAGGGACCGGAGCGGGCTACACCTTC.

This clonotype was observed at least ten times. V is TRBV12-3 or TRBV12-4 and J is TRBJ1-1; D may be TRBD1 (6 bases). The CDR3 runs 12 residues. The ends were cut back, 6 bases at V and 6 bases at J, with 11 bases in the middle. DNA for the CDR3: TGTGCCAGCAGCAAAGACAGGCCTGAAGCTTTCTTT. Translated: CASSKDRPEAFF.

V usage is TRBV20-1 and J usage is TRBJ1-5, with TRBD1 matching 9 bases. CDR3 length: 15 amino acids. With 3 bases clipped from V and 4 bases from J, the junction kept 7 bases outside the gene matches. Germline-derived CDR1 and CDR2 are DFQATT and SNEGSKA (reference sequence). CDR3: CSASSGTGNNQPQHF. DNA for the CDR3: TGCAGTGCTAGTAGCGGGACAGGGAATAATCAGCCCCAGCATTTT.

This clonotype has at least ten counts. The chain is built from TRBV15 and TRBJ2-5; a weak D match, TRBD1 (5 bases). Looked up from germline, CDR1 is LNHNV and CDR2 is YYDKDF (reference sequence). The CDR3 runs to 16 residues. The ends were cut back, 0 bases at V and 2 bases at J, with 13 bases in the middle. In nucleotides, the CDR3 is TGTGCCACCAGCAGAGATCACGAGGCAGGGCAAGAGACCCAGTACTTC. It specifies CATSRDHEAGQETQYF.

This clonotype was observed at least ten times. V usage is TRBV4-3 and J usage is TRBJ1-6; unclear D gene. Germline values: CDR1 LGHNA, CDR2 YSLEER. V lost 0 bases, J lost 7 bases, and 13 bases lay in between. The CDR3 length is 16 residues. The CDR3, as DNA: TGCGCCAGCAGCCAAGATTGGGCCGTACCAAATTCACCCCTCCACTTT. Protein: CASSQDWAVPNSPLHF.

This clonotype was detected once. A much larger clone lies a single base off, so this may be a read error. The chain has TRBV2 and TRBJ2-2; TRBD2 matches at 7 bases. This CDR3 is 15 amino acids long. Unmatched junction bases numbered 12, after V lost 6 bases and J lost 8 bases. The germline gives CDR1 SNHLY, CDR2 FYNNEI. This chain's CDR3 is CASRLLAREVGELFF. The CDR3 DNA is TGTGCCAGCAGGCTACTAGCGAGAGAAGTGGGGGAGCTGTTTTTT. The entire variable domain, with the rest obtained from reference TRBV2 and TRBJ2-2, is as follows: EPEVTQTPSHQVTQMGQEVILRCVPISNHLYFYWYRQILGQKVEFLVSFYNNEISEKSEIFDDQFSVERPDGSNFTLKIRSTKLEDSAMYFCASRLLAREVGELFFGEGSRLTVL.

This sequence joins TRBV2 and TRBJ2-7, with TRBD2 matching 13 bases. Trimming cost V 9 bases and J 2 bases; bases outside gene matches: 10. The CDR3 is 16 amino acids. Germline CDR1 SNHLY, CDR2 FYNNEI. The CDR3 DNA sequence: TGTGCCAGTGCTCCGATTGGGACTAGCGGGACCTACGAGCAGTACTTC. Amino acids: CASAPIGTSGTYEQYF.

Notes on this clonotype: This may come from a read error, since a much larger clone is one base off. The chain joins TRBV7-2 to TRBJ2-7; 9 nucleotides match TRBD2. The CDR3 extends over 14 amino acids. CDR1 SGHTA and CDR2 FQGNSA come from the germline V gene. With V trimmed by 5 bases and J by 8 bases, 10 bases remained unmatched. DNA for the CDR3: TGTGCCAGCAGCGGAGGACTAGCGCTAACCAAGCAGTACTTC. Translated: CASSGGLALTKQYF.

This clonotype was seen at least ten times. The rearrangement joins TRBV6-1 to TRBJ1-5, with D unclear. This CDR3 has 14 amino acids. Trimming took 4 bases from V and 2 from J, leaving 9 bases between them. The germline V gene encodes CDR1 MNHNS and CDR2 SASEGT. The CDR3 loop reads CASSAHSGNQPQHF. CDR3 nucleotides: TGTGCCAGCAGTGCACATAGTGGCAATCAGCCCCAGCATTTT.

In nucleotides, the CDR3 is TGCGCCAGCAGCTTGGTACCATCCCCTCCTTACGAGCAGTACTTC. It translates to CASSLVPSPPYEQYF. The V and J genes are TRBV5-1 and TRBJ2-7; D call uncertain. The germline gives CDR1 SGHRS, CDR2 YFSETQ. The length of the CDR3 is 15 residues. Trimming pared 0 bases from V and 4 bases from J, leaving 14 bases between.

To note about this clonotype: A read error may be the cause here, since a much bigger clone is one base away. The V gene is TRBV12-3 or TRBV12-4, the J gene TRBJ2-6; 10 bases map to TRBD1. This CDR3 spans 15 amino acids. J lost 8 bases, V lost 4 bases, and 5 bases had no gene match. Here the CDR3 reads CASSCGQGVTNVLTF. CDR3 nucleotide sequence: TGTGCCAGCAGTTGCGGACAGGGGGTAACCAACGTCCTGACTTTC.

This clonotype was picked up a small number of times. The rearrangement joins TRBV5-4 to TRBJ1-4; the D gene is possibly TRBD1 (5 bases). CDR3 length: 15 amino acids. The V end lost 0 bases, the J end lost 8 bases, and 14 bases lay between the germline ends. The germline V gene has CDR1 SGHNT and CDR2 YYREEE (reference sequence). The CDR3 spells CASSLDGGDKEKLFF. For the CDR3, the DNA is TGTGCCAGCAGCTTGGATGGGGGAGATAAGGAAAAACTGTTTTTT.

A remark on this clonotype: This may be a read error, as it is one base from a much larger clone. The V call is TRBV5-6, the J call TRBJ1-2; D remains ambiguous. Germline lookup yields CDR1 SGHDT and CDR2 YYEEEE. Trimming pared 2 bases from V and 4 bases from J, leaving 12 bases between. CDR3 size: 14 residues. CDR3 residues: CASSFLGDSYGYTF. Written as DNA, the CDR3 is TGTGCCAGCAGCTTTTTGGGAGATAGCTATGGCTACACCTTC.

This clonotype has a handful of counts. This chain connects TRBV10-3 to TRBJ2-4; a weak D match, TRBD1 (5 bases). Germline lookup yields CDR1 ENHRY and CDR2 SYGVKD. V was trimmed by 2 bases and J by 9 bases, leaving 17 bases between them. The CDR3 runs to 15 residues. In nucleotides, the CDR3 is TGTGCCATCAGTGAGAGGTCCCCCAACCAGGGCATTCAGTACTTC. Its protein product is CAISERSPNQGIQYF.

This clonotype was counted many times. The CDR3 region is CATSDFEGYGYTF. In DNA form, the CDR3 reads TGTGCCACCAGTGATTTTGAGGGTTATGGCTACACCTTC. This rearrangement joins TRBV24-1 to TRBJ1-2; D remains unclear. V was shortened by 1 base and J by 5 bases, with 7 bases between the two germline ends. This CDR3 comprises 13 residues. Germline V CDR1 and CDR2: KGHDR, SFDVKD.

J is TRBJ2-7 and V is TRBV19; D is uncertain. The CDR3 has 13 amino acids. V dropped 3 bases and J dropped 1 base, with 7 bases sitting between them. Germline CDR1 is LNHDA and CDR2 is SQIVND (reference sequence). The CDR3 DNA reads TGTGCCAGTAGTATTGGCCTTTCCTACGAGCAGTACTTC. This sequence encodes CASSIGLSYEQYF.

This clonotype was seen a handful of times. This chain connects TRBV6-5 to TRBJ1-4; D might be TRBD1 (5 bases). The CDR3 extends over 14 amino acids. Looked up from germline, CDR1 is MNHEY and CDR2 is SVGAGI. The ends were cut back, 2 bases at V and 5 bases at J, with 9 bases in the middle. The CDR3 region is CASSYGAGNEKLFF. In nucleotides, the CDR3 is TGTGCCAGCAGTTACGGGGCTGGGAATGAAAAACTGTTTTTT.

This clonotype was seen a few times. The chain has TRBV28 and TRBJ1-3, with D unclear. The CDR3 sequence is 14 residues long. V lost 5 bases, J lost 4 bases, and 12 bases lay in between. CDR1 and CDR2 (germline): MDHEN, SYDVKM. The CDR3 loop is CASSGSTEGNTIYF. The DNA for the CDR3 is TGTGCCAGCAGTGGCAGTACGGAGGGAAACACCATATATTTT.

This clonotype was detected ten times or more. The chain couples TRBV6-1 to TRBJ1-2; D possibly corresponds to TRBD1 (5 bases). Between the trimmed V and J ends, which lost 6 bases and 4 bases, there was a span of 12 bases. Per the germline V gene, CDR1 is MNHNS and CDR2 is SASEGT. The CDR3 has 13 residues. CDR3 sequence: CASRDKFSYGYTF. The CDR3 nucleotides read TGTGCCAGCAGGGACAAGTTCAGCTATGGCTACACCTTC.

This clonotype was counted many times. The CDR3 nucleotides are TGTGCCAGCAGTGAAGTGGGCTACGAGCAGTACTTC. Amino acids: CASSEVGYEQYF. V and J are TRBV6-1 and TRBJ2-7; the D is unclear. V lost 1 base and J 3 bases, leaving 4 bases between the germline ends. This CDR3 spans 12 amino acids. Germline values: CDR1 MNHNS, CDR2 SASEGT.

The chain carries TRBV29-1 and TRBJ2-5; D is perhaps TRBD1 (6 bases). There are 13 residues in the CDR3. From germline, CDR1 is SQVTM and CDR2 ANQGSEA. V shed 4 bases and J shed 5 bases, with 14 bases lying between them. Here the CDR3 reads CSVAPAGAETQYF. DNA for the CDR3: TGCAGCGTTGCTCCGGCAGGGGCCGAGACCCAGTACTTC.

This clonotype has ten or more counts. V is TRBV28 and J is TRBJ2-7; 7 bases are a match to TRBD2. The germline V gene encodes CDR1 MDHEN and CDR2 SYDVKM. The CDR3 extends over 15 amino acids. V gave up 4 bases and J gave up 0 bases; unmatched junction bases: 6. CDR3 region: CASSSAGTNSYEQYF. The CDR3 nucleotides read TGTGCCAGCAGTTCGGCCGGGACTAACTCCTACGAGCAGTACTTC.

This clonotype showed up just once. The J gene is TRBJ2-7, the V gene TRBV4-2, with D perhaps matching TRBD1 (6 bases). Deletions cut 0 bases from V and 2 bases from J, with 8 bases between. CDR3 length equals 14 residues. The germline V gene has CDR1 LGHNA and CDR2 YNFKEQ. Here the CDR3 DNA reads TGTGCCAGCAGCCAAGACAGGGGAGCCTACGAGCAGTACTTC. This sequence encodes CASSQDRGAYEQYF.

This clonotype was detected many times. V gene TRBV20-1 combines with J gene TRBJ1-2, with D uncertain. The CDR3 extends over 10 amino acids. The germline V gene encodes CDR1 DFQATT and CDR2 SNEGSKA (reference sequence). The ends were cut back, 7 bases at V and 5 bases at J, with 8 bases in the middle. The CDR3 protein is CSVSDYGYTF. Here the CDR3 DNA reads TGCAGTGTTTCCGATTATGGCTACACCTTC.

Ten or more counts support this clonotype. The germline gene is not matched at one end of the junction; a read error may be the cause. The rearrangement links TRBV6-1 to TRBJ1-2; D is unclear. Germline lookup yields CDR1 MNHNS and CDR2 SASEGT. The CDR3 has 14 amino acids. CDR3 nucleotide sequence: TGCGCCAGCAGTGTCGGACTGACCAACTATGGCTACACCTTC. Protein sequence: CASSVGLTNYGYTF.

This clonotype has at least ten counts. V and J are TRBV6-5 and TRBJ2-7; 9 bases are a match to TRBD1. The CDR3 consists of 15 residues. Germline V CDR1 and CDR2: MNHEY, SVGAGI. Germline trimming cut 0 bases from V and 5 bases from J; bases unmatched to any gene: 5. CDR3 DNA: TGTGCCAGCAGTTACTCCCGGGACAGGGTCCACGAGCAGTACTTC. Amino acid sequence: CASSYSRDRVHEQYF.